The TCR beta chain described here comes from a study of blood T cell repertoires in COVID-19 (dated by TCRdb to the early 2020s). Regarding the complete study: Collaborator samples came from the United States, Italy and Spain and covered acute and convalescent phases of COVID-19. Samples were obtained from the ongoing ImmuneRACE study (first 160 participants) and from over a thousand subjects provided by 6 global collaborators. The repertoires were released in a freely available public database intended as a resource for research on the immune response to SARS-CoV-2. Nearly every sample came with metadata listing a de-identified subject ID, COVID-19 status, age in years and sex. The prospective study material was composed of cDNA or gDNA derived from T cells, B-cell-depleted T cells, or PBMCs. Subjects who had been exposed to COVID-19, were actively infected with it, or had recovered from it provided the deeply sampled blood TCRbeta repertoires that made up the dataset. Where available, HLA class I and class II types were obtained from metadata supplied by the sample provider rather than from assay-based typing. Findings and caveats that apply to the study as a whole: How much clinical and demographic metadata was included differed by source and by participant, and the metadata was provided uncurated.

TCRbeta CDR3 regions were amplified from genomic DNA by means of the immunoSEQ Assay, a bias-controlled multiplex PCR. Concerning the study's data processing: The number of nucleated cells in each sample was estimated from the amplification of reference gene primers within the assay. Sequence reads were collapsed and filtered to measure the absolute abundance of every unique TCRbeta CDR3 rearrangement. Productive Simpson clonality was computed per sample as the square root of Simpson's diversity index over productive rearrangements. TCRdb mirrors the immuneACCESS table, restricted to in-frame sequences. Some clones are absent from its copies; in checked studies, under half trace to an unresolved V gene, and the reason for the others is unknown. That table gives V, J and clone size, and the DNA gave D and trimming. The sample table holds around 450,000 clones, of which around 89% were seen once. The biggest ten clones account for 4.3% of the sample.

Trimming accounts for 0 bases at V and 6 bases at J, while the number of junction bases matched to no gene is 4. The germline V gene encodes CDR1 GTSNPN and CDR2 SVGIG (reference sequence). The CDR3 spans 15 residues, from the cysteine through the phenylalanine. CDR3 DNA only is kept here, 45 bases in frame from base 1. Regarding this clone: Its antigen is currently not known. The record has no base qualities; no much larger clone is one base away.

The collaborating institutions used their own protocols to collect whole blood in K2EDTA tubes. Collaborator samples were shipped for TCRbeta analysis as frozen whole blood, isolated PBMCs, or DNA extracted from either sample type. The sequence was obtained from a woman aged 25-40 years with acute or convalescent COVID-19. Sequenced sample: peripheral blood. Recombination joined TRBV30 with TRBJ1-5, with TRBD1 identical over 11 junction bases. The CDR3 region: CAWSVLGTGGQPQHF. The sequenced DNA: TGTGCCTGGAGTGTACTTGGGACAGGGGGTCAGCCCCAGCATTTT.